Sequencing of this TCR beta chain was carried out in a study of OX40 agonist ivuxolimab in advanced cancers. In the study overall: With ivuxolimab, an agonistic anti-OX40 (CD134) antibody, patients were treated. Dose-escalation cases comprised hepatocellular carcinoma, melanoma, renal cell or head and neck cancer. Study observations and caveats: In a subset of nonresponders, normalized T-cell clonal expansion was also low. At 0.1 to 3.0 mg/kg, CD4+ and CD8+ blood T cells expanded clonally by week 6.

The data were produced by immunoSEQ multiplex PCR, yet TCRdb's version contains in-frame clones alone and is incomplete. The data contain 24,000 or so clones, around 85% of them seen just once; the ten biggest clones take up roughly 17%. This clone was seen more than once but under ten times. Antigen unknown. Germline V lookup: CDR1 SGDLS, CDR2 YYNGEE. This CDR3 is 16 amino acids long. Trimming pared 1 base from V and 0 bases from J, leaving 11 bases between. Sequencing used CD4+ or CD8+ T cells sorted from blood, obtained in a trial of the OX40 agonist ivuxolimab. The receptor's source is an adult with an advanced solid tumor such as melanoma, head and neck, liver or kidney cancer. V gene TRBV9 combines with J gene TRBJ1-3, with D maybe TRBD1 (6 bases). CDR3: CASSVSPTGSGNTIYF. The CDR3 coding sequence is TGTGCCAGCAGCGTATCCCCGACAGGCTCTGGAAACACCATATATTTT.